The rows below give T cell receptor beta chains drawn from one sample of a study of T-cell reconstitution after alpha-beta-depleted transplantation in children. MiXCR, run by TCRdb on the PCR reads, gives a single entry per CDR3 protein. Here the sample spans 200,000 to 250,000 distinct CDR3 sequences, around 12% being singletons. Sequenced material: PBMCs from the stem cell graft donor, taken from the stem cell graft. All receptors come from a human donor who donated a stem cell graft to a child with acute lymphoblastic leukemia. Both conserved end residues are part of each CDR3. Each record gives: CDR3 protein, V gene, J gene, clone size. The size field is filled for only some rows; it gives once, few, many or a size class.

CDR3 protein: CASSERLAGGSQAGELFF
V gene: TRBV25-1
J gene: TRBJ2-2
clone size: few

CDR3 protein: CATRDQGLNTEAFF
V gene: TRBV28
J gene: TRBJ1-1
clone size: once

CDR3 protein: CASSLATGQGEAYGYTF
V gene: TRBV5-1
J gene: TRBJ1-2
clone size: once

CDR3 protein: CSVDPGDEQYF
V gene: TRBV29-1
J gene: TRBJ2-7
clone size: many

CDR3 protein: CSARSREGPDTQYF
V gene: TRBV20-1
J gene: TRBJ2-3
clone size: NA

CDR3 protein: CSAREAVSTDTQYF
V gene: TRBV20-1
J gene: TRBJ2-3
clone size: many

CDR3 protein: CASSYGANSPLHF
V gene: TRBV6-5
J gene: TRBJ1-6
clone size: many

CDR3 protein: CASSPGQGLAKNMQYF
V gene: TRBV5-1
J gene: TRBJ2-4
clone size: NA

CDR3 protein: CSGGWRATYNEQFF
V gene: TRBV29-1
J gene: TRBJ2-1
clone size: many

CDR3 protein: CASSDYTGSGNQPQHF
V gene: TRBV28
J gene: TRBJ1-5
clone size: few

CDR3 protein: CSARDGTPGELFF
V gene: TRBV20-1
J gene: TRBJ2-2
clone size: few

CDR3 protein: CASSSGQGAYYGYTF
V gene: TRBV7-2
J gene: TRBJ1-2
clone size: many

CDR3 protein: CASRLTGETQYF
V gene: TRBV6-5
J gene: TRBJ2-5
clone size: many

CDR3 protein: CATSRDPNQETQYF
V gene: TRBV15
J gene: TRBJ2-5
clone size: NA

CDR3 protein: CATREGVTYEQYF
V gene: TRBV28
J gene: TRBJ2-7
clone size: many

CDR3 protein: CASSLLTGNTEAFF
V gene: TRBV27
J gene: TRBJ1-1
clone size: many

CDR3 protein: CAWSARQSQMRNLHF
V gene: TRBV30
J gene: TRBJ1-6
clone size: NA

CDR3 protein: CASSEWDSYEQYF
V gene: TRBV2
J gene: TRBJ2-7
clone size: many

CDR3 protein: CATSAPGRSSTDTQYF
V gene: TRBV15
J gene: TRBJ2-3
clone size: NA

CDR3 protein: CSAGMTGGGRDYEQYF
V gene: TRBV20-1
J gene: TRBJ2-7
clone size: many

CDR3 protein: CASSLEWLSSGNTIYF
V gene: TRBV5-1
J gene: TRBJ1-3
clone size: many

CDR3 protein: CAWRSQGANSPLHF
V gene: TRBV30
J gene: TRBJ1-6
clone size: many

CDR3 protein: CASSRGTSGEETQYF
V gene: TRBV12-3/TRBV12-4
J gene: TRBJ2-5
clone size: many

CDR3 protein: CASSLVAGRRTGELFF
V gene: TRBV5-6
J gene: TRBJ2-2
clone size: many

CDR3 protein: CASSLGRGRSLTYEQYF
V gene: TRBV27
J gene: TRBJ2-7
clone size: many

CDR3 protein: CASSQEGSALGAFF
V gene: TRBV3-1
J gene: TRBJ1-1
clone size: many

CDR3 protein: CASSPDRFLQYF
V gene: TRBV11-2
J gene: TRBJ2-4
clone size: many

CDR3 protein: CATSGDWRKTQYF
V gene: TRBV24-1
J gene: TRBJ2-3
clone size: many

CDR3 protein: CSARRQGFVLTF
V gene: TRBV20-1
J gene: TRBJ2-6
clone size: NA

CDR3 protein: CASTRSGLDTQYF
V gene: TRBV7-2
J gene: TRBJ2-3
clone size: many

CDR3 protein: CASRSGEDEQFF
V gene: TRBV5-6
J gene: TRBJ2-1
clone size: NA

CDR3 protein: CASSQERTGFSMAKNIQYF
V gene: TRBV3-1
J gene: TRBJ2-4
clone size: many

CDR3 protein: CASSVSEGGQNYGYTF
V gene: TRBV9
J gene: TRBJ1-2
clone size: many

CDR3 protein: CASSLGQAGHGQYF
V gene: TRBV28
J gene: TRBJ2-7
clone size: NA

CDR3 protein: CASEAGAAGTQYF
V gene: TRBV7-2
J gene: TRBJ2-5
clone size: few

CDR3 protein: CSARGQVGQPQHF
V gene: TRBV20-1
J gene: TRBJ1-5
clone size: many

CDR3 protein: CASSPGRELFF
V gene: TRBV6-6
J gene: TRBJ2-2
clone size: medium-sized

CDR3 protein: CASSHPDREGNYGYTF
V gene: TRBV4-2
J gene: TRBJ1-2
clone size: many

CDR3 protein: CASSLNPGEFEAFF
V gene: TRBV7-9
J gene: TRBJ1-1
clone size: NA

CDR3 protein: CASSLLRGGGQPQHF
V gene: TRBV27
J gene: TRBJ1-5
clone size: many